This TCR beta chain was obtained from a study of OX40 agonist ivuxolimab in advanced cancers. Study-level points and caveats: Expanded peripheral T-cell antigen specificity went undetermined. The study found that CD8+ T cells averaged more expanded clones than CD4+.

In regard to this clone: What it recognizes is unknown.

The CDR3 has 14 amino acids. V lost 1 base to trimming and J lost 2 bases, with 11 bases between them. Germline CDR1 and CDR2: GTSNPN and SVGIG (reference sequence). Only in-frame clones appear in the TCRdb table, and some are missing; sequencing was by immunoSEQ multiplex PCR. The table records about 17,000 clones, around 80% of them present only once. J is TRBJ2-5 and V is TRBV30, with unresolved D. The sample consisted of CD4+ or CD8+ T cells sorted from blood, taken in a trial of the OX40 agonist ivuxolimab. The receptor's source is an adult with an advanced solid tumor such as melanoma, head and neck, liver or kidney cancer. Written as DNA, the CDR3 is TGTGCCTGGAGTGGCGCGGAGCTTCAAGAGACCCAGTACTTC. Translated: CAWSGAELQETQYF.